These 14 T cell receptor beta chains originate from one sample sequenced in a study of T cells in Graves' hyperthyroidism and ophthalmopathy. There were TCR beta CDR3 regions amplified from RNA transcripts. The HTBI primer set was used in a first-round RT-PCR of the TCR CDR3. A single record per CDR3 protein comes from TCRdb applying MiXCR to the multiplex PCR reads. The sample records about 52,000 distinct CDR3 sequences, less than 60% being singletons. The sequencing input was blood. The receptors here all came from a woman aged 50 to 60 with Graves' ophthalmopathy.

This clonotype was observed many times. The genes are TRBV13 and TRBJ1-1; D call uncertain. Trimming took 5 bases from V and 0 from J, leaving 16 bases between them. Germline V lookup: CDR1 PRHDT, CDR2 FYEKMQ (reference sequence). CDR3 length: 16 residues. The CDR3 is CASSTRRLRMNTEAFF. CDR3 in DNA: TGTGCCAGCAGCACCCGCAGGCTGAGGATGAACACTGAAGCTTTCTTT.

This chain uses TRBV7-9 with TRBJ2-7, with 11 bases that match TRBD2. The CDR3 contains 16 residues. Trimming removed 5 bases from V and 3 bases from J; junction bases left unmatched: 9. Germline CDR1 and CDR2: SEHNR and FQNEAQ (reference sequence). The CDR3 spells CASSVRVTSGVYEQYF. The DNA for the CDR3 is TGTGCCAGCAGCGTCCGGGTGACTAGCGGGGTCTACGAGCAGTACTTC.

With regard to this clonotype: Sequence at one end of the junction differs from germline and may be a read error. This rearrangement joins TRBV20-1 to TRBJ1-5; D remains ambiguous. The CDR3 spans 13 residues. The germline V gene has CDR1 DFQATT and CDR2 SNEGSKA (reference sequence). CDR3 in DNA: TGCAGCGCTAGATCCACGGTAAATCAGCCCCAGCATTTT. It specifies CSARSTVNQPQHF.

The genes are TRBV19 and TRBJ2-1; no firm D call. The CDR3 runs 15 residues. The V and J ends lost 1 base and 2 bases respectively, with 9 bases between them. Germline CDR1 LNHDA, CDR2 SQIVND (reference sequence). This chain's CDR3 is CASSIGSRTYNEQFF. The DNA of the CDR3 is TGTGCCAGTAGTATAGGGAGCAGAACCTACAATGAGCAGTTCTTC.

A few counts support this clonotype. This chain connects TRBV6-5 to TRBJ2-1, with TRBD2 identical over 7 bases. The trim removed 6 bases at V and 0 bases at J, leaving 2 bases unmatched. Germline lookup yields CDR1 MNHEY and CDR2 SVGAGI. The CDR3 spans 14 residues. The CDR3 region has the DNA TGTGCCAGCAGGGGGGACTACTCCTACAATGAGCAGTTCTTC. Encoded protein: CASRGDYSYNEQFF.

Within the sample, this clonotype is medium-sized. The V and J genes are TRBV2 and TRBJ1-6; 8 bases are a match to TRBD1. This CDR3 is built from 13 residues. The germline gives CDR1 SNHLY, CDR2 FYNNEI. The junction had 1 base not matched to a gene; V was cut back by 4 bases and J by 8 bases. CDR3 amino acids: CASSVTGDSPLHF. CDR3 DNA sequence: TGTGCCAGCAGTGTGACAGGGGATTCACCCCTCCACTTT.

The chain's CDR3 is CASSIPGLAQNEQFF. The DNA of the CDR3 is TGTGCCAGCAGCATACCCGGGCTAGCTCAGAATGAGCAGTTCTTC. The rearrangement links TRBV7-3 to TRBJ2-1, with D tentatively TRBD2 (5 bases). The length of the CDR3 is 15 residues. Trimming shortened V by 5 bases and J by 7 bases, and 18 bases separated the two germline ends. Germline V lookup: CDR1 SGHTA, CDR2 FQGTGA.

Of note for this clonotype: As the CDR3 is not closed by the conserved phenylalanine or tryptophan, this likely results from a read error. The J gene is TRBJ1-5, the V gene TRBV20-1; TRBD1 matches 7 bases. The germline gives CDR1 DFQATT, CDR2 SNEGSKA (reference sequence). The CDR3 runs 15 residues. The CDR3 DNA reads TGCAGTGCTAGAGATAGGCAGGGGGGCAATCAGTCCCAGCATCTT. Protein sequence: CSARDRQGGNQSQHL.

The rearrangement links TRBV6-2 or TRBV6-3 to TRBJ2-1; D is possibly TRBD2 (5 bases). The CDR3 spans 16 residues. The germline V gene encodes CDR1 MNHEY and CDR2 SVGEGT. The V end was cut by 7 bases, the J end by 3 bases, with 19 bases between. CDR3 nucleotides: TGTGCCAGCAACACACCTAGCAGCAGGAACTACAATGAGCAGTTCTTC. It specifies CASNTPSSRNYNEQFF.

By share, this clonotype counts as medium-sized (0.01 to 0.1%). The V gene is TRBV6-4, the J gene TRBJ2-1; D possibly corresponds to TRBD1 (5 bases). The CDR3 sequence is 13 residues long. Trimming took 6 bases from V and 5 from J, leaving 11 bases between them. Germline lookup yields CDR1 MRHNA and CDR2 SNTAGT. CDR3 coding DNA: TGTGCCAGCAGCGTACAGGTAAACAATGAGCAGTTCTTC. Translating it yields CASSVQVNNEQFF.

In the case of this clonotype: A read error may produce the germline difference seen at one junction end. The gene calls are TRBV5-4 and TRBJ1-1; D gene ambiguous. Germline assignment: CDR1 SGHNT and CDR2 YYREEE (reference sequence). This CDR3 region has 14 residues. In DNA form, the CDR3 reads TGTGCCAGCAGCTTGGGAGATAGGCGCACTGAAGCTTCCTTT. Its translation: CASSLGDRRTEASF.

About this clonotype itself: A much larger clone differs by one base, so this may be a read error. The V gene is TRBV25-1, the J gene TRBJ2-5, with 10 bases lining up with TRBD2. In germline, CDR1 is MGHDK, CDR2 SYGVNS. The CDR3 contains 15 residues. The CDR3 region has the DNA TGTGCCAGCGGTGAGTCCCTAGCGGGGGCAGAGACCCAGTGCTTC. This encodes CASGESLAGAETQCF.

V is TRBV12-3 or TRBV12-4 and J is TRBJ2-3, with D hard to call. The ends were cut back, 0 bases at V and 1 base at J, with 5 bases in the middle. There are 14 residues in the CDR3. CDR3 in amino acids: CASSLAPGTDTQYF. The CDR3 DNA is TGTGCCAGCAGTTTAGCGCCAGGCACAGATACGCAGTATTTT.

In its sample, this clonotype was seen a few times. Its ends do not fully match the called genes, so a read error is possible. J is TRBJ2-7 and V is TRBV20-1; 8 nucleotides line up with TRBD2. The CDR3 totals 17 residues. Germline-derived CDR1 and CDR2 are DFQATT and SNEGSKA (reference sequence). The CDR3: CSARGGRTSGGSDEQYF. CDR3 DNA sequence: TGCAGTGCTAGAGGGGGTAGAACTAGCGGAGGCTCCGACGAGCAGTACTTC.